The T cell receptor beta chain under discussion was sequenced for a study of shared clonotypes between healthy human individuals. Assay used: immunoSEQ multiplex PCR; TCRdb lists only in-frame clones, some missing. The sample yields some 2,100,000 clones, approximately 96% seen once. V lost 5 bases and J lost 5, with 13 bases in between. Germline CDR1 reads SGHTA; CDR2 reads FQGNSA. This CDR3 contains 13 residues. The J gene is TRBJ2-7, the V gene TRBV7-2; TRBD2 is a possible D gene (6 bases). Material: naive CD4+ T cells sorted from blood. Subset meaning: CD45RA+ positively selected. This TCR was sampled from a man younger than 30 in good health. The DNA for the CDR3 is TGTGCCAGCAGCCCTAGACTAGTTCACGAGCAGTACTTC. Its protein product is CASSPRLVHEQYF.